This T cell receptor (beta chain) came from a study of siplizumab effects on memory and regulatory T cells. Regarding the study as a whole: Naive T cells appeared more varied than memory cells and looked like key alloresponse contributors. To unstimulated subsets, only a minor fraction of alloreactive clones could be mapped.

Every sample had some 100,000 of its TCR templates assayed. The assay was immunoSEQ multiplex PCR, and TCRdb's table has in-frame clones only and misses some. This table has approximately 110,000 clones, 92% appearing once. The ends were cut back, 6 bases at V and 1 base at J, with 6 bases in the middle. The length of the CDR3 is 12 residues. The germline V gene has CDR1 MNHNY and CDR2 SVGAGI (reference sequence). About this clone itself: Its antigen is unknown.

The receptor was isolated from a human donor in good health. The sequenced material came from Tregs sorted from blood. The chain uses TRBV6-6 and TRBJ1-1; D gene uncertain. The CDR3 DNA reads TGTGCCAGCAGCCGTGAGAACACTGAAGCTTTCTTT. It yields the protein CASSRENTEAFF.